Listed below are T cell receptor beta chains from one sample, sequenced in a study of T cells in Graves' hyperthyroidism and ophthalmopathy. TCRdb independently ran MiXCR on the multiplex PCR reads; one entry per CDR3 protein. The sample contains approximately 400,000 distinct CDR3 sequences, about a sixth of which appear only once. Sequencing was carried out using blood. All receptors derive from a woman aged 18-30 years with Graves' hyperthyroidism. The CDR3 runs from the conserved cysteine through the conserved F or W. D genes are given only for firm matches. The size of a clone is reported for some rows only, either as once, few or many, or as a class for expanded clones.

clone_size j_call v_call d_call cdr3_aa cdr3_nt
many TRBJ2-3 TRBV9 - CASSPQTEEDTQYF TGTGCCAGCAGCCCACAAACGGAGGAAGATACGCAGTATTTT
many TRBJ1-4 TRBV28 - CASSFLFQGGLFF TGTGCCAGCAGTTTCCTTTTCCAGGGTGGTCTGTTTTTT
- TRBJ2-1 TRBV20-1 TRBD2 CSARVEGRAYNEQFF TGCAGTGCTAGAGTGGAGGGGAGGGCCTACAATGAGCAGTTCTTC
many TRBJ1-6 TRBV5-1 - CASSPERGDSPLHF TGCGCCAGCAGCCCAGAAAGGGGCGATTCACCCCTCCACTTT
many TRBJ1-3 TRBV9 - CASSGQGGNSGNTIYF TGTGCCAGCAGCGGCCAAGGGGGGAACTCTGGAAACACCATATATTTT
few TRBJ2-1 TRBV20-1 - CSAPPHPTYNEQFF TGCAGTGCCCCCCCTCACCCTACCTACAATGAGCAGTTCTTC
many TRBJ2-1 TRBV7-9 TRBD2 CASSWGGAFRSDEQFF TGTGCCAGCAGCTGGGGAGGGGCGTTCCGGAGCGATGAGCAGTTCTTC
many TRBJ2-7 TRBV4-1 - CASSQDRVGEQYF TGCGCCAGCAGCCAAGACAGGGTTGGCGAGCAGTACTTC
many TRBJ1-2 TRBV2 - CAIRGGNQAYIQGYGYTF TGTGCCATAAGAGGAGGCAACCAGGCATATATTCAGGGCTATGGCTACACCTTC
many TRBJ1-2 TRBV5-1 TRBD1 CASSGTWVGTDGYTF TGCGCCAGCAGTGGGACTTGGGTCGGGACAGATGGCTACACCTTC
- TRBJ2-1 TRBV6-1 TRBD1 CASRVGRDREYNEQFF TGTGCCAGCAGAGTCGGCCGGGACAGGGAGTACAATGAGCAGTTCTTC
many TRBJ2-3 TRBV7-2 - CASSGALLPPDTQYF TGTGCCAGCAGCGGGGCCCTCCTCCCCCCAGATACGCAGTATTTT
- TRBJ2-7 TRBV18 TRBD1 CASSPRSGGTGSYEQYF TGTGCCAGCTCACCACGGTCCGGAGGGACAGGGTCCTACGAGCAGTACTTC
- TRBJ2-1 TRBV5-1 TRBD2 CASSLEKTSGGNEQFF TGCGCCAGCAGCTTGGAAAAGACTAGCGGGGGAAATGAGCAGTTCTTC
many TRBJ2-5 TRBV30 - CAWSPGAGETQYF TGTGCCTGGAGTCCAGGGGCAGGGGAGACCCAGTACTTC
many TRBJ2-2 TRBV6-1 TRBD2 CASGVAGESRTGELFF TGTGCCAGCGGTGTGGCGGGAGAAAGCCGGACCGGGGAGCTGTTTTTT